This record looks at one T cell receptor beta chain sequence and its context. What it recognizes is unknown. The data were taken from a study of shared clonotypes between healthy human individuals. Whole-study findings and limits: Naive subsets tended to show greater estimated richness than memory subsets. Relative to their counterparts shared across all four donors, non-shared clonotypes exhibited diminished generation probabilities. Only blood was sampled; tissue repertoires likely differ.

Trimming took off 4 bases at V and 0 bases at J, with 8 bases between the two ends. The CDR3 runs to 14 residues. Germline-derived CDR1 and CDR2 are SGHDT and YYEEEE. Naive CD8 populations comprised CD45RO-negative cells positively selected for CCR7, excluding terminally differentiated effector memory CD45RA+ cells. Sorted-subset replicate PCRs used 150 to 250 ng of genomic DNA. This amount corresponded to tens of thousands of T cell genomes. Sequencing was performed with immunoSEQ multiplex PCR; in TCRdb, only in-frame clones are kept and a portion is missing. The sample lists over 750,000 clones, just over 95% occurring once.

This chain joins TRBV5-6 and TRBJ2-1; D is ambiguous. This receptor was obtained from a man aged 25-45 years in good health. The sample consisted of naive CD8+ T cells sorted from blood. CDR3 sequence: CASSDDSSYNEQFF. The CDR3 coding sequence is TGTGCCAGCAGCGATGACTCCTCCTACAATGAGCAGTTCTTC.